Given below is one T cell receptor (beta chain) in context. Its antigen is not identified. TCRdb's copy holds only in-frame clones and misses some; the assay was immunoSEQ multiplex PCR. The table records 110,000 or so clones, roughly 92% of them present only once. These data come from a study of Tregs in tolerant kidney transplant recipients. The study's findings and limits: This study did not directly address biological reproducibility.

The material sequenced was CD4+ T cells from blood. The sequence was obtained from a human donor in good health.

The CDR3 here is CASSTTGYETQYF. CDR3 DNA sequence: TGTGCCAGCAGCACGACAGGGTACGAGACCCAGTACTTC. This chain links TRBV5-5 with TRBJ2-5; 7 bases are shared with TRBD1. From germline, CDR1 is SGHKS and CDR2 YYEKEE (reference sequence). V dropped 4 bases and J dropped 5; count of bases not matched to a gene: 5. The CDR3 consists of 13 residues. The full variable domain, in which reference TRBV5-5 and TRBJ2-5 provide the parts outside the CDR3, is DAGVTQSPTHLIKTRGQQVTLRCSPISGHKSVSWYQQVLGQGPQFIFQYYEKEERGRGNFPDRFSARQFPNYSSELNVNALLLGDSALYLCASSTTGYETQYFGPGTRLLVL.